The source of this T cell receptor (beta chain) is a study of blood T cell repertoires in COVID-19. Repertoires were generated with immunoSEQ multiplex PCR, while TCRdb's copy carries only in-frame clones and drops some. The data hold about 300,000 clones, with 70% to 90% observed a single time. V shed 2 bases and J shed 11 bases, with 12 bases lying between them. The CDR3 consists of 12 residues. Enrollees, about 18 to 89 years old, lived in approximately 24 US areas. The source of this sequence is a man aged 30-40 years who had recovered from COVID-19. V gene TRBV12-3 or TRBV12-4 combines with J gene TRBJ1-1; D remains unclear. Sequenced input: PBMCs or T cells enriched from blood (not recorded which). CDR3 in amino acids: CASSLIRSLAFF. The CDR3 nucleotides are TGTGCCAGCAGTTTAATCCGGTCCCTGGCTTTCTTT.